The source of this TCR beta chain is a study of T cell responses to AZD1222 COVID-19 vaccine. The V and J ends lost 10 bases and 4 bases respectively, with 13 bases between them. From germline, CDR1 is LNHDA and CDR2 SQIVND (reference sequence). The CDR3 consists of 12 residues. Using immunoSEQ multiplex PCR, the repertoire was profiled, and TCRdb retains in-frame clones only, with some absent. The repertoire holds around 80,000 clones, approximately 85% seen once, with 10% in the top ten. In regard to this clone: Its antigen is unidentified.

Study outcomes and limitations: Within unmutated variant regions lay the reported targets of nearly half of spike-specific TCRs. Baseline seropositivity characterized only a handful of AZD1222 recipients.

This chain uses TRBV19 with TRBJ1-2; D remains unclear. The clonotype comes from an adult who received the AZD1222 COVID-19 vaccine. The specimen was peripheral blood, collected 28 days after the second AZD1222 dose. The CDR3 DNA reads as TGTGCCACCCACCGGGAAAGCTATGGCTACACCTTC. This sequence encodes CATHRESYGYTF.